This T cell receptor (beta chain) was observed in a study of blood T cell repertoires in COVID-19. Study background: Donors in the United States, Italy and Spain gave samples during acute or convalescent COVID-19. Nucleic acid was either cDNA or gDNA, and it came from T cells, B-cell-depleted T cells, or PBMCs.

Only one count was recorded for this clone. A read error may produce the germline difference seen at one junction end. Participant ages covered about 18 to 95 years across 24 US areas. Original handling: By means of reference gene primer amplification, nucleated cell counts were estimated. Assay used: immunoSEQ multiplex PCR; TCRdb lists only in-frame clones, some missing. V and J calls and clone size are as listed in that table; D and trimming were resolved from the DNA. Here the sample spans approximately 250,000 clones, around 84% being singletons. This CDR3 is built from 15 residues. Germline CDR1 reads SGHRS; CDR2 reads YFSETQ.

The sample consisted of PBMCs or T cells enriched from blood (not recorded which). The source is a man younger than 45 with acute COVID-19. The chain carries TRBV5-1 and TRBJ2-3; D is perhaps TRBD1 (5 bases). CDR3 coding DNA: TGTGCCAGCAGCTGGAACACAGGAAACACAGATACGCAGTATTTT. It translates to CASSWNTGNTDTQYF.